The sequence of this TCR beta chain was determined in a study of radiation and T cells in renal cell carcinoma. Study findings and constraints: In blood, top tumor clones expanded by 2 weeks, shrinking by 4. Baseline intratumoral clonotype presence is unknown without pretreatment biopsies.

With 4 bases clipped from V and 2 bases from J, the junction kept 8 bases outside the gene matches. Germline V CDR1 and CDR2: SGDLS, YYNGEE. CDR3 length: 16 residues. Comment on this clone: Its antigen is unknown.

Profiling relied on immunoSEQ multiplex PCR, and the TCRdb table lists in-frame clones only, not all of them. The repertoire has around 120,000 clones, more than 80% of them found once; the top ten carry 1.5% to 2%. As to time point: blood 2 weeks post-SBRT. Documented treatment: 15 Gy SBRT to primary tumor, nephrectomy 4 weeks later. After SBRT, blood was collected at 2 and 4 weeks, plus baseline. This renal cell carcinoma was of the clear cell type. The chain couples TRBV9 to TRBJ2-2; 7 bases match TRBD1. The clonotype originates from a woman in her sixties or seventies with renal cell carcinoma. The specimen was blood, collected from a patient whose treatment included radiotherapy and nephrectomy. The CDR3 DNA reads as TGTGCCAGCAGCCTTCGGACAGGCGATAACACCGGGGAGCTGTTTTTT. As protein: CASSLRTGDNTGELFF.